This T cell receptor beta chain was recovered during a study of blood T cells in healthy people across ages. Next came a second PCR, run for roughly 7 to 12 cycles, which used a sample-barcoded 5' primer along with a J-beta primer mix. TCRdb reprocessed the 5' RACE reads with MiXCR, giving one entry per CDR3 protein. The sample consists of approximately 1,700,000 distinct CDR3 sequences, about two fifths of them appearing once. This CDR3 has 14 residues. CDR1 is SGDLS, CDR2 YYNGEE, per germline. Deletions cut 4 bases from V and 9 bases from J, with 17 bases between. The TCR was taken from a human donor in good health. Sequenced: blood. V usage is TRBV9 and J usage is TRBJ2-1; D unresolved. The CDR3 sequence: CASSSLHSGGEQFF. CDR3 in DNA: TGTGCCAGCAGCTCCCTACATTCTGGCGGTGAGCAGTTCTTC.